These 5 T cell receptor beta chains originate from one sample sequenced in a study of T cell responses to AZD1222 COVID-19 vaccine. TCRdb's copy holds only in-frame clones and misses some; the assay was immunoSEQ multiplex PCR. Counted here are tens of thousands of clones, roughly 93% occurring once; the ten biggest clones make up approximately 22%. The source material was peripheral blood, sampled on day 0 of AZD1222 vaccination. All receptors come from an adult in good health.

This rearrangement joins TRBV7-2 to TRBJ1-2; a possible D gene is TRBD1 (6 bases). Between the trimmed V and J ends, which lost 5 bases and 0 bases, there was a span of 13 bases. The CDR3 has 15 amino acids. The germline gives CDR1 SGHTA, CDR2 FQGNSA. The DNA for the CDR3 is TGTGCCAGCAGCGGGACAACGGGGGCTAACTATGGCTACACCTTC. It specifies CASSGTTGANYGYTF.

The gene calls are TRBV18 and TRBJ2-7, with 9 bases fitting TRBD1. Trimming took 4 bases from V and 3 from J; bases not matched to a gene: 7. This CDR3 has 15 residues. CDR1 and CDR2 (germline): KGHSH, LQKENI. CDR3 bases: TGTGCCAGCTCACTGACGACAGGGGGAGTCTACGAGCAGTACTTC. As protein: CASSLTTGGVYEQYF.

The rearrangement links TRBV4-1 to TRBJ1-5, with D unclear. Germline V gene sequence: CDR1 MGHRA, CDR2 YSYEKL. Trimming took off 1 base at V and 0 bases at J, with 7 bases between the two ends. The CDR3 has 15 residues. The CDR3 sequence: CASSQVEYSNQPQHF. Here the CDR3 DNA reads TGCGCCAGCAGCCAAGTAGAGTATAGCAATCAGCCCCAGCATTTT.

The rearrangement joins TRBV11-1 to TRBJ2-6; D gene uncertain. Looked up from germline, CDR1 is SGHAT and CDR2 is FQDESV (reference sequence). V was shortened by 1 base and J by 0 bases, with 7 bases between the two germline ends. The CDR3 contains 16 residues. CDR3 DNA sequence: TGTGCCAGCAGCTTAGGGGCCGGCTCTGGGGCCAACGTCCTGACTTTC. Residues: CASSLGAGSGANVLTF.

CDR3 sequence reads: CASSPRPSSPNTEAFF. DNA for the CDR3: TGTGCCAGCAGTCCTCGACCTTCTAGTCCGAACACTGAAGCTTTCTTT. V and J are TRBV5-6 and TRBJ1-1; no firm D call. The CDR3 has 16 residues. The V end lost 5 bases, the J end lost 1 base, and 18 bases lay between the germline ends. CDR1 and CDR2 from the germline V gene are SGHDT and YYEEEE.